Listed here are 14 T cell receptor beta chains from one sample, sequenced in a study of shared clonotypes between healthy human individuals (dated by TCRdb to between 2020 and 2021). Receptor amplification or capture employed the immunoSEQ multiplex PCR assay. TCRdb holds this immuneACCESS table with in-frame rearrangements only. Some clones are missing; in checked studies, unresolved V genes explain under half, and the rest has no known cause. Here the sample has about 680,000 clones; roughly 72% occur a single time. Clones ranked in the top ten supply around 1.8% of the sample. The sample taken for sequencing was memory CD4+ T cells sorted from blood. Explained via the paper, the cell subset or site label denotes: CD45RA-negative fraction. These receptors came from a woman aged 25 to 39 in good health.

The chain carries TRBV28 and TRBJ1-5; D is unclear. V lost 3 bases and J 0 bases, leaving 15 bases between the germline ends. CDR1 and CDR2 (germline): MDHEN, SYDVKM. This CDR3 is built from 17 residues. The CDR3 nucleotides read TGTGCCAGCAGTTTTCCCCCTGCTTGGTATAGCAATCAGCCCCAGCATTTT. It yields the protein CASSFPPAWYSNQPQHF. Filled out from reference TRBV28 and TRBJ1-5, the complete variable domain reads DVKVTQSSRYLVKRTGEKVFLECVQDMDHENMFWYRQDPGLGLRLIYFSYDVKMKEKGDIPEGYSVSREKKERFSLILESASTNQTSMYLCASSFPPAWYSNQPQHFGDGTRLSIL.

The chain has TRBV5-4 and TRBJ2-1; maybe TRBD1 (6 bases). With 2 bases removed from V and 4 bases from J, the gap between germline ends came to 13 bases. Germline values: CDR1 SGHNT, CDR2 YYREEE (reference sequence). This CDR3 is 15 amino acids long. CDR3 sequence reads: CASSFDRTVYNEQFF. The DNA of the CDR3 is TGTGCCAGCAGCTTTGACAGGACAGTATACAATGAGCAGTTCTTC. Full variable domain (rest looked up from reference TRBV5-4 and TRBJ2-1): ETGVTQSPTHLIKTRGQQVTLRCSSQSGHNTVSWYQQALGQGPQFIFQYYREEENGRGNFPPRFSGLQFPNYSSELNVNALELDDSALYLCASSFDRTVYNEQFFGPGTRLTVL.

V is TRBV28 and J is TRBJ1-5, with 7 bases lining up with TRBD1. Trimming at V came to 4 bases and at J to 1 base, leaving 10 bases not matched to a gene. The CDR3 length is 17 residues. Germline V gene data show CDR1 as MDHEN and CDR2 as SYDVKM. CDR3 sequence reads: CASSSDREFGSNQPQHF. CDR3 sequence (DNA): TGTGCCAGCAGTTCCGACAGGGAGTTTGGGAGCAATCAGCCCCAGCATTTT.

The rearrangement links TRBV29-1 to TRBJ1-4, with D perhaps TRBD1 (5 bases). Germline CDR1 reads SQVTM; CDR2 reads ANQGSEA. The V and J ends lost 0 bases and 7 bases respectively, with 12 bases between them. The length of the CDR3 is 14 residues. Written as DNA, the CDR3 is TGCAGCGTTGAAGATTATAAGAGGGGTGAAAAACTGTTTTTT. Protein product: CSVEDYKRGEKLFF.

The chain carries TRBV27 and TRBJ2-1; 8 bases agree with TRBD2. This CDR3 is 19 amino acids long. Germline V gene data show CDR1 as MNHEY and CDR2 as SMNVEV (reference sequence). V dropped 0 bases and J dropped 4; count of bases not matched to a gene: 14. CDR3 bases: TGTGCCAGCAGTTTATCGGCAATAAGCGGAGCGGGAGAGTACAATGAGCAGTTCTTC. As protein: CASSLSAISGAGEYNEQFF.

This clone was observed a single time. V gene TRBV29-1 combines with J gene TRBJ2-1; a possible D gene is TRBD2 (5 bases). Germline-derived CDR1 and CDR2 are SQVTM and ANQGSEA. This CDR3 region has 12 residues. V gave up 6 bases and J gave up 3 bases, with 9 bases separating them. The CDR3 is CSVAGDYNEQFF. Here the CDR3 DNA reads TGCAGCGTCGCCGGGGACTACAATGAGCAGTTCTTC.

A few counts support this clone. The same CDR3 arises from other DNA sequences in this sample as well. The DNA for the CDR3 is TGCGCCAGCAGCTCGGACAGTAACTCCTACAATGAGCAGTTCTTC. Translated: CASSSDSNSYNEQFF. The rearrangement joins TRBV5-1 to TRBJ2-1; tentatively, D is TRBD1 (6 bases). From germline, CDR1 is SGHRS and CDR2 YFSETQ. Trimming took 3 bases from V and 0 from J, leaving 10 bases between them. This CDR3 is 15 amino acids long.

This chain joins TRBV27 and TRBJ2-1; TRBD2 agrees at 10 bases. Germline V gene sequence: CDR1 MNHEY, CDR2 SMNVEV (reference sequence). The CDR3 covers 15 residues. Unmatched junction bases numbered 6, after V lost 8 bases and J lost 2 bases. Here the CDR3 reads CASGAGGSAYNEQFF. The CDR3 DNA follows: TGTGCCAGCGGAGCGGGAGGGAGCGCCTACAATGAGCAGTTCTTC.

In its sample, this clone was seen a few times. This chain joins TRBV6-6 and TRBJ1-1; D perhaps matches TRBD1 (5 bases). This CDR3 is built from 14 residues. Trimming removed 5 bases from V and 1 base from J, with 11 bases in between. Germline CDR1 is MNHNY and CDR2 is SVGAGI (reference sequence). In nucleotides, the CDR3 is TGTGCCAGCAGTCGTCCTGGGGCGAACACTGAAGCTTTCTTT. Amino acid sequence: CASSRPGANTEAFF.

This sequence joins TRBV27 and TRBJ2-7; unclear D gene. Germline loops: CDR1 MNHEY, CDR2 SMNVEV (reference sequence). This CDR3 region has 14 residues. V dropped 3 bases and J dropped 5 bases, with 14 bases sitting between them. The CDR3 region has the DNA TGTGCCAGCAGTTTTGAGAGCGCCCTAGACGAGCAGTACTTC. This sequence encodes CASSFESALDEQYF.

This chain uses TRBV4-2 with TRBJ2-7; D unresolved. V was clipped by 0 bases and J by 0 bases, with 9 bases between them. Per germline, CDR1 LGHNA and CDR2 YNFKEQ. The length of the CDR3 is 15 residues. In DNA, the CDR3 is TGTGCCAGCAGCCAAGATTTAGTAGACTCCTACGAGCAGTACTTC. This sequence encodes CASSQDLVDSYEQYF.

The rearrangement links TRBV6-6 to TRBJ2-4; 8 bases are a match to TRBD2. The CDR3 sequence is 16 residues long. The V gene end was trimmed by 5 bases and the J gene end by 1 base; junction bases not matched to a gene: 7. Germline V CDR1 and CDR2: MNHNY, SVGAGI (reference sequence). The CDR3: CASSTSGGAAKNIQYF. DNA of the CDR3: TGTGCCAGCAGTACCTCGGGAGGGGCCGCCAAAAACATTCAGTACTTC.

V and J are TRBV5-4 and TRBJ2-2; a possible D gene is TRBD2 (6 bases). The germline V gene has CDR1 SGHNT and CDR2 YYREEE (reference sequence). Trimming removed 2 bases from V and 5 bases from J, with 10 bases in between. The length of the CDR3 is 14 residues. For the CDR3, the DNA is TGTGCCAGCAGCTTTGGAGGGCCGACCGGGGAGCTGTTTTTT. Protein product: CASSFGGPTGELFF. Based on the CDR3 plus reference TRBV5-4 and TRBJ2-2, the full variable domain is ETGVTQSPTHLIKTRGQQVTLRCSSQSGHNTVSWYQQALGQGPQFIFQYYREEENGRGNFPPRFSGLQFPNYSSELNVNALELDDSALYLCASSFGGPTGELFFGEGSRLTVL.

The V call is TRBV18, the J call TRBJ2-7, with TRBD2 identical over 11 bases. Germline V gene sequence: CDR1 KGHSH, CDR2 LQKENI. Trimming cost V 4 bases and J 6 bases; bases outside gene matches: 8. The CDR3 spans 15 residues. This CDR3 reads CASSLLAGEEGEQYF. The CDR3, as DNA: TGTGCCAGCTCACTACTAGCGGGAGAGGAGGGCGAGCAGTACTTC.